This TCR beta chain was retrieved from a study of blood T cell repertoires in COVID-19 (dated by TCRdb to the early 2020s). Regarding the complete study: Collaborator samples came from the United States, Italy and Spain and covered acute and convalescent phases of COVID-19. The material from the prospective study consisted of cDNA or gDNA derived from T cells, B-cell-depleted T cells, or PBMCs. Deeply sampled blood TCRbeta repertoires from subjects exposed to, actively infected with, or recovered from COVID-19 were included in the dataset. The repertoires were released in a freely available public database intended as a resource for research on the immune response to SARS-CoV-2. Samples came from the ongoing ImmuneRACE study (first 160 participants) plus 1,254 subjects from 6 global collaborators. Nearly every sample came with metadata listing a de-identified subject ID, COVID-19 status, age in years and sex. Where available, HLA class I and class II types were taken from metadata supplied by the sample provider and were not determined by assay-based typing.

The collaborating institutions used their own protocols to collect whole blood in K2EDTA tubes. Collaborator samples were shipped for TCRbeta analysis as frozen whole blood, isolated PBMCs, or DNA extracted from either sample type. From the cysteine through the phenylalanine, the CDR3 covers 21 amino acids. Kept here is only the CDR3 DNA, which spans 63 bases and is read in frame from base 1. The germline V gene gives CDR1 as LGHNA and CDR2 as YNFKEQ. The V end gives up 0 bases and the J end 3 bases, leaving 15 bases in the junction not matched to a gene. TCRbeta CDR3 regions were amplified from genomic DNA by means of the immunoSEQ Assay, a bias-controlled multiplex PCR. The study's processing was this. The number of nucleated cells in each sample was estimated by amplification of reference gene primers within the assay. Sequence reads were collapsed and filtered to measure the absolute abundance of every unique TCRbeta CDR3 rearrangement. For each sample, productive Simpson clonality was calculated as the square root of Simpson's diversity index across productive rearrangements. TCRdb limited this immuneACCESS table to in-frame rearrangements with V and J called. A share of clones is missing; checked studies link under half to unresolved V genes, and the rest is unexplained. V and J calls and clone size are those listed in that table; D and trimming were worked out from the DNA. This sample gives tens of thousands of clones in total; just over 85% of them show up just once. Together, the top ten hold over 35% of the sample.

What the study reported, not specific to this receptor: Clinical and demographic metadata were provided uncurated, with the amount varying by source and participant.

A note on this clone: Its recognized antigen is unknown. No per-base quality is available; no much larger clone lies one base away.

Sequenced input: peripheral blood. This clonotype originated in a human donor in a cohort sampled during active COVID-19. The chain couples TRBV4-2 to TRBJ2-3, and TRBD2 matches 13 of the central bases. The nucleotide sequence reads as follows: TGTGCCAGCAGCCAAGATCGGGATCCGGGACTAGCGGGGACTCAAACAGATACGCAGTATTTT. Its coded protein is CASSQDRDPGLAGTQTDTQYF.